These T cell receptor beta chains were read from a single sample in a study of a mutant IDH1 vaccine in newly diagnosed glioma. Method: immunoSEQ multiplex PCR; TCRdb's copy keeps in-frame clones and lacks some. The repertoire includes more than 40,000 clones, around 89% of them detected once, and around 5.7% sits in the top ten. Their recognized antigens are unknown. The sequences come from PBMCs, collected from a glioma patient whose treatment included an IDH1 peptide vaccine. The receptors here all came from a woman aged 40 to 50 with glioma. The CDR3 runs from the conserved cysteine through the conserved F or W. The order of the fields is CDR3 protein, CDR3 DNA, V gene, J gene, D gene, clone size, CDR3 length. The D gene is left open where the match is weak. Expanded clones get a size class; other rows say once, few or many, or leave the size out.

CDR3aa: CASSSLAGGPDTQYF
CDR3nt: TGTGCCAGCAGTTCACTAGCGGGAGGGCCAGATACGCAGTATTTT
v_gene: TRBV6-5
j_gene: TRBJ2-3
d_gene: TRBD2
abundance: .
len: 15

CDR3aa: CATRTGGLDTGELFF
CDR3nt: TGTGCCACCAGGACGGGAGGGCTGGACACCGGGGAGCTGTTTTTT
v_gene: TRBV10-3
j_gene: TRBJ2-2
d_gene: TRBD2
abundance: .
len: 15

CDR3aa: CASSRPLVQGRTYEQYF
CDR3nt: TGTGCCAGCAGCCGCCCCCTGGTTCAGGGGAGAACCTACGAGCAGTACTTC
v_gene: TRBV27
j_gene: TRBJ2-7
d_gene: .
abundance: once
len: 17

CDR3aa: CASSFDSGGYEKLFF
CDR3nt: TGCGCCAGCAGCTTCGACTCCGGGGGCTATGAAAAACTGTTTTTT
v_gene: TRBV5-1
j_gene: TRBJ1-4
d_gene: .
abundance: .
len: 15

CDR3aa: CASSQPSGNYGYTF
CDR3nt: TGTGCCAGCAGCCAACCCTCGGGGAACTATGGCTACACCTTC
v_gene: TRBV14
j_gene: TRBJ1-2
d_gene: .
abundance: .
len: 14

CDR3aa: CASSQPTLAYTDTQYF
CDR3nt: TGCGCCAGCAGCCAGCCGACCTTGGCCTACACAGATACGCAGTATTTT
v_gene: TRBV4-1
j_gene: TRBJ2-3
d_gene: .
abundance: .
len: 16

CDR3aa: CASSQDRRAGRTKNYGYTF
CDR3nt: TGCGCCAGCAGCCAAGATAGGCGGGCAGGGCGTACAAAAAACTATGGCTACACCTTC
v_gene: TRBV4-3
j_gene: TRBJ1-2
d_gene: .
abundance: .
len: 19

CDR3aa: CASSIGNTIYF
CDR3nt: TGTGCCAGCAGCATTGGAAACACCATATATTTT
v_gene: TRBV7-2
j_gene: TRBJ1-3
d_gene: .
abundance: .
len: 11

CDR3aa: CASTGPMNTEAFF
CDR3nt: TGTGCCAGCACGGGACCGATGAACACTGAAGCTTTCTTT
v_gene: TRBV19
j_gene: TRBJ1-1
d_gene: .
abundance: .
len: 13

CDR3aa: CASSVAWLGQPQHF
CDR3nt: TGTGCCAGCAGTGTCGCGTGGCTCGGTCAGCCCCAGCATTTT
v_gene: TRBV2
j_gene: TRBJ1-5
d_gene: .
abundance: few
len: 14

CDR3aa: CASSIPLVGNEQFF
CDR3nt: TGTGCCAGTAGTATTCCACTAGTGGGGAATGAGCAGTTCTTC
v_gene: TRBV19
j_gene: TRBJ2-1
d_gene: .
abundance: .
len: 14

CDR3aa: CASSKQGNTEAFF
CDR3nt: TGTGCCAGCAGCAAACAGGGGAACACTGAAGCTTTCTTT
v_gene: TRBV14
j_gene: TRBJ1-1
d_gene: .
abundance: .
len: 13

CDR3aa: CASAKPGQGDMKHGYTF
CDR3nt: TGTGCCAGCGCAAAACCGGGACAGGGGGACATGAAACATGGCTACACCTTC
v_gene: TRBV14
j_gene: TRBJ1-2
d_gene: TRBD1
abundance: .
len: 17

CDR3aa: CASSPTRLAGTQETQYF
CDR3nt: TGTGCCAGCAGCCCTACGCGACTAGCGGGGACCCAAGAGACCCAGTACTTC
v_gene: TRBV11-2
j_gene: TRBJ2-5
d_gene: TRBD2
abundance: .
len: 17

CDR3aa: CASSLNTELNTGELFF
CDR3nt: TGTGCCAGCAGCTTGAATACGGAACTAAACACCGGGGAGCTGTTTTTT
v_gene: TRBV5-6
j_gene: TRBJ2-2
d_gene: .
abundance: .
len: 16

CDR3aa: CASSLDPGGGGEKLFF
CDR3nt: TGCGCCAGCAGCTTGGACCCAGGTGGGGGTGGAGAAAAACTGTTTTTT
v_gene: TRBV5-1
j_gene: TRBJ1-4
d_gene: .
abundance: .
len: 16

CDR3aa: CASSYSIGGDSPLHF
CDR3nt: TGTGCCAGCAGTTACTCGATAGGGGGCGATTCACCCCTCCACTTT
v_gene: TRBV6-6
j_gene: TRBJ1-6
d_gene: TRBD1
abundance: .
len: 15

CDR3aa: CSARVNTEAFF
CDR3nt: TGCAGTGCTAGAGTCAACACTGAAGCTTTCTTT
v_gene: TRBV20-1
j_gene: TRBJ1-1
d_gene: .
abundance: .
len: 11

CDR3aa: CASSLRGNEIGNQPQHF
CDR3nt: TGTGCCAGCAGCTTGAGAGGGAACGAGATTGGCAATCAGCCCCAGCATTTT
v_gene: TRBV5-5
j_gene: TRBJ1-5
d_gene: .
abundance: .
len: 17

CDR3aa: CASSQGGSGPRMNTEAFF
CDR3nt: TGCGCCAGCAGCCAGGGGGGGTCGGGGCCCCGGATGAACACTGAAGCTTTCTTT
v_gene: TRBV4-1
j_gene: TRBJ1-1
d_gene: .
abundance: .
len: 18

CDR3aa: CASSQDPRGGTEAFF
CDR3nt: TGCGCCAGCAGCCAAGATCCCCGGGGGGGGACTGAAGCTTTCTTT
v_gene: TRBV4-1
j_gene: TRBJ1-1
d_gene: .
abundance: .
len: 15

CDR3aa: CSGIRNEKLFF
CDR3nt: TGCAGCGGGATTCGTAATGAAAAACTGTTTTTT
v_gene: TRBV29-1
j_gene: TRBJ1-4
d_gene: .
abundance: few
len: 11

CDR3aa: CASSFKDGGQSTEAFF
CDR3nt: TGTGCCAGCAGTTTTAAGGACGGAGGGCAGAGCACTGAAGCTTTCTTT
v_gene: TRBV28
j_gene: TRBJ1-1
d_gene: .
abundance: .
len: 16

CDR3aa: CASSLRGLAYNEQFF
CDR3nt: TGTGCCAGCAGCCTACGGGGACTAGCCTACAATGAGCAGTTCTTC
v_gene: TRBV4-2
j_gene: TRBJ2-1
d_gene: TRBD2
abundance: .
len: 15

CDR3aa: CASSLAQGEQYF
CDR3nt: TGTGCCAGCAGCTTAGCGCAGGGAGAGCAGTACTTC
v_gene: TRBV11-2
j_gene: TRBJ2-7
d_gene: .
abundance: .
len: 12

CDR3aa: CASTKDRLPGNTIYF
CDR3nt: TGTGCCAGCACCAAGGACAGGCTTCCGGGAAACACCATATATTTT
v_gene: TRBV27
j_gene: TRBJ1-3
d_gene: TRBD1
abundance: .
len: 15

CDR3aa: CASKPSGPYEQYF
CDR3nt: TGCGCCAGCAAACCTAGCGGCCCCTACGAGCAGTACTTC
v_gene: TRBV10-2
j_gene: TRBJ2-7
d_gene: TRBD2
abundance: .
len: 13

CDR3aa: CASRPPGQSNYGYTF
CDR3nt: TGTGCCAGCAGGCCCCCGGGACAGTCTAACTATGGCTACACCTTC
v_gene: TRBV6-6
j_gene: TRBJ1-2
d_gene: TRBD1
abundance: once
len: 15

CDR3aa: CASSQDSSSNEKLFF
CDR3nt: TGCGCCAGCAGCCAGGACAGTTCTAGTAATGAAAAACTGTTTTTT
v_gene: TRBV4-3
j_gene: TRBJ1-4
d_gene: .
abundance: .
len: 15

CDR3aa: CAWSRGGHLTEAFF
CDR3nt: TGTGCCTGGAGTCGGGGCGGACATCTGACTGAAGCTTTCTTT
v_gene: TRBV30
j_gene: TRBJ1-1
d_gene: .
abundance: .
len: 14

CDR3aa: CASSSAPGRDSYEQYF
CDR3nt: TGTGCCAGCAGCTCTGCCCCCGGGCGGGACTCCTACGAGCAGTACTTC
v_gene: TRBV7-2
j_gene: TRBJ2-7
d_gene: .
abundance: .
len: 16

CDR3aa: CASSLVGTPQYF
CDR3nt: TGTGCCAGCAGCTTGGTTGGGACACCGCAGTATTTT
v_gene: TRBV5-6
j_gene: TRBJ2-3
d_gene: .
abundance: .
len: 12